This TCR beta chain was identified during a study of blood T cell repertoires in COVID-19. Turning to the study itself: Samples representing acute and convalescent COVID-19 were sourced from the United States, Italy and Spain. Sample material is recorded as cDNA or gDNA derived from T cells, B-cell-depleted T cells, or PBMCs.

Cohort allocation depended upon clinical history that participants reported. Authors' analysis steps: From reference gene primer amplification, estimates of nucleated cell counts were derived. TCRdb's copy holds only in-frame clones and misses some; the assay was immunoSEQ multiplex PCR. V, J and clone size reflect that table, while D and trimming were determined from the DNA. In the table there are 200,000 to 300,000 clones, approximately 83% of which are singletons. The TCR was taken from a middle-aged woman with acute COVID-19. Sequencing was done on a sample of PBMCs or T cells enriched from blood (not recorded which).

The CDR3: CASSLDRGGTEAFF. CDR3 sequence (DNA): TGTGCCAGCAGCTTAGACAGGGGAGGAACTGAAGCTTTCTTT. The genes are TRBV5-6 and TRBJ1-1; 8 bases are shared with TRBD1. From germline, CDR1 is SGHDT and CDR2 YYEEEE. CDR3 length: 14 amino acids. Trimming removed 2 bases from V and 5 bases from J; junction bases left unmatched: 5.